These T cell receptor beta chains were read from a single sample in a study of CD8 T cells in Susac syndrome. Each CDR3 protein is one row after TCRdb ran MiXCR on the immunoSEQ multiplex PCR reads. The data contain roughly 130,000 distinct CDR3 sequences, roughly 94% of them singletons. Sequenced sample: CD4+ T cells from PBMCs. Every receptor here comes from a human donor with multiple sclerosis. CDR3s include the opening cysteine and the closing phenylalanine or tryptophan. Fields, in order: V gene, clone size, J gene, D gene, CDR3 DNA, CDR3 protein. D genes are given only for firm matches. Rows give clone size only sometimes, using once, few, many, or a class for an expanded clone.

V gene: TRBV6-2/TRBV6-3; clone size: .; J gene: TRBJ1-2; D gene: .; CDR3 DNA: TGTGCCAGCAGTTGGACAGTGGGAAACTATGGCTACACCTTC; CDR3 protein: CASSWTVGNYGYTF
V gene: TRBV9; clone size: once; J gene: TRBJ2-2; D gene: .; CDR3 DNA: TGTGCCAGCACCTCCCTGGGGGCAGCGAACACCGGGGAGCTGTTTTTT; CDR3 protein: CASTSLGAANTGELFF
V gene: TRBV11-2; clone size: .; J gene: TRBJ2-7; D gene: .; CDR3 DNA: TGTGCCAGCAGCTTTACAGGGAGTAACGAGCAGTACTTC; CDR3 protein: CASSFTGSNEQYF
V gene: TRBV20-1; clone size: .; J gene: TRBJ2-1; D gene: TRBD2; CDR3 DNA: TGCAGTGCTAAAGATTGGGCGGGGGGGAGCTCCTACAATGAGCAGTTCTTC; CDR3 protein: CSAKDWAGGSSYNEQFF
V gene: TRBV7-9; clone size: once; J gene: TRBJ1-4; D gene: TRBD1; CDR3 DNA: TGTGCCAGCAGCTTAGCGCGAGGTCAGGGGGCAACTAATGAAAAACTGTTTTTT; CDR3 protein: CASSLARGQGATNEKLFF
V gene: TRBV2; clone size: .; J gene: TRBJ2-3; D gene: TRBD2; CDR3 DNA: TGTGCCAGCAGTGATCTTAGCGGGAGGGCAGAAGATACGCAGTATTTT; CDR3 protein: CASSDLSGRAEDTQYF
V gene: TRBV6-6; clone size: .; J gene: TRBJ1-1; D gene: .; CDR3 DNA: TGTGCCAGCAGTTACCCCCGAAGGGGAATGAACACTGAAGCTTTCTTT; CDR3 protein: CASSYPRRGMNTEAFF
V gene: TRBV4-1; clone size: .; J gene: TRBJ2-2; D gene: .; CDR3 DNA: TGCGCCAGCAGTACTAGGGGCGGACTAAACACCGGGGAGCTGTTTTTT; CDR3 protein: CASSTRGGLNTGELFF
V gene: TRBV27; clone size: .; J gene: TRBJ2-5; D gene: .; CDR3 DNA: TGTGCCAGCAGTTTAGGGGCACTTCAAGAGACCCAGTACTTC; CDR3 protein: CASSLGALQETQYF
V gene: TRBV12-3/TRBV12-4; clone size: .; J gene: TRBJ2-7; D gene: .; CDR3 DNA: TGTGCCAGCAGTTTTCCCCCAGGGACAAGGACCCCCTACGAGCAGTACTTC; CDR3 protein: CASSFPPGTRTPYEQYF
V gene: TRBV19; clone size: .; J gene: TRBJ1-1; D gene: .; CDR3 DNA: TGTGCCACTCGCGCGGGGCTCAACACTGAAGCTTTCTTT; CDR3 protein: CATRAGLNTEAFF
V gene: TRBV10-3; clone size: .; J gene: TRBJ2-2; D gene: .; CDR3 DNA: TGTGCCATCGGGTCGGGCAGCACGAACACCGGGGAGCTGTTTTTT; CDR3 protein: CAIGSGSTNTGELFF
V gene: TRBV5-4; clone size: .; J gene: TRBJ2-1; D gene: TRBD2; CDR3 DNA: TGTGCCAGCCAAGGCTTTAGCGGGAGCTCCTACAATGAGCAGTTCTTC; CDR3 protein: CASQGFSGSSYNEQFF
V gene: TRBV5-1; clone size: .; J gene: TRBJ2-6; D gene: .; CDR3 DNA: TGCGCCAGCAATCCAGGGGCAACTGGGGCCAACGTCCTGACTTTC; CDR3 protein: CASNPGATGANVLTF
V gene: TRBV4-2; clone size: once; J gene: TRBJ1-2; D gene: .; CDR3 DNA: TGTGCCAGCAGCCAAGTAGGGAACTATGGCTACACCTTC; CDR3 protein: CASSQVGNYGYTF
V gene: TRBV6-5; clone size: .; J gene: TRBJ1-2; D gene: .; CDR3 DNA: TGTGCCAGCAGTTACTCGCGGGAACTTCGTGGCTACACCTTC; CDR3 protein: CASSYSRELRGYTF
V gene: TRBV2; clone size: .; J gene: TRBJ2-1; D gene: .; CDR3 DNA: TGTGCCAGCAGACCATCGGATTGGAGGACCTTGACCTACAATGAGCAGTTCTTC; CDR3 protein: CASRPSDWRTLTYNEQFF
V gene: TRBV6-2/TRBV6-3; clone size: few; J gene: TRBJ1-4; D gene: .; CDR3 DNA: TGTGCCAGCGGAACTTCAGGGAGGACTAATGAAAAACTGTTTTTT; CDR3 protein: CASGTSGRTNEKLFF
V gene: TRBV14; clone size: .; J gene: TRBJ1-1; D gene: TRBD1; CDR3 DNA: TGTGCCAGGACCACAGGGGGATTCACTGAAGCTTTCTTT; CDR3 protein: CARTTGGFTEAFF
V gene: TRBV29-1; clone size: .; J gene: TRBJ2-7; D gene: .; CDR3 DNA: TGCAGCGTTGGCCATAACTACGAGCAGTACTTC; CDR3 protein: CSVGHNYEQYF
V gene: TRBV5-4; clone size: .; J gene: TRBJ2-6; D gene: .; CDR3 DNA: TGTGCCAGCAGCCGAGATTCGGTCCCCGGGGCCAACGTCCTGACTTTC; CDR3 protein: CASSRDSVPGANVLTF
V gene: TRBV2; clone size: .; J gene: TRBJ2-5; D gene: .; CDR3 DNA: TGTGCCAGCAGACTTAAGACCCAGTACTTC; CDR3 protein: CASRLKTQYF
V gene: TRBV6-5; clone size: .; J gene: TRBJ1-2; D gene: .; CDR3 DNA: TGTGCCAGCAGTTACTCGAATGTAGGTCCCTATGGCTACACCTTC; CDR3 protein: CASSYSNVGPYGYTF
V gene: TRBV5-4; clone size: .; J gene: TRBJ2-5; D gene: TRBD2; CDR3 DNA: TGTGCCAGCACCCGGGGGGGTATAGAGACCCAGTACTTC; CDR3 protein: CASTRGGIETQYF
V gene: TRBV5-4; clone size: .; J gene: TRBJ1-1; D gene: .; CDR3 DNA: TGTGCCAGCAGTTCGCAGGGGCGTAACACTGAAGCTTTCTTT; CDR3 protein: CASSSQGRNTEAFF
V gene: TRBV29-1; clone size: .; J gene: TRBJ1-1; D gene: .; CDR3 DNA: TGCAGCGCACTTCAGGACGTGAACACTGAAGCTTTCTTT; CDR3 protein: CSALQDVNTEAFF